Reported below is one TCR beta chain. V lost 1 base and J lost 2, with 11 bases in between. Germline assignment: CDR1 MNHNS and CDR2 SASEGT. The CDR3 covers 15 residues. The data were taken from a study of blood T cell repertoires in COVID-19. Produced via immunoSEQ multiplex PCR; TCRdb's table is partial and in-frame only. Of 200,000 to 250,000 clones listed, roughly 88% were seen once; the top ten hold more than 3.5%. Sequencing was done on a sample of PBMCs or T cells enriched from blood (not recorded which). The chain joins TRBV6-1 to TRBJ1-2; a weak D match, TRBD1 (5 bases). This clonotype was obtained from a woman aged 40 to 50 with acute COVID-19. The CDR3 nucleotides read TGTGCCAGCAGTGAAGAGGCAGCAGGGAACTATGGCTACACCTTC. As protein: CASSEEAAGNYGYTF.